This TCR beta chain was captured in a study of blood T cell repertoires in COVID-19. Self-reported history from a screening survey and questionnaire set each donor's cohort. Per the study methods: Quantification of nucleated cells was approximated via reference gene primer amplification. The data were produced by immunoSEQ multiplex PCR, yet TCRdb's version contains in-frame clones alone and is incomplete. The V and J calls and clone size come from that table; D and trimming were worked out from the DNA. The sample has some 300,000 clones; roughly 90% are singletons. Trimming pared 5 bases from V and 2 bases from J, leaving 22 bases between. The CDR3 covers 19 residues. From germline, CDR1 is LNHDA and CDR2 SQIVND (reference sequence).

Sequencing was carried out using PBMCs or T cells enriched from blood (not recorded which). The receptor was derived from a woman aged 40 to 50 who had recovered from COVID-19. The chain is built from TRBV19 and TRBJ1-6, with D possibly being TRBD1 (5 bases). CDR3 in amino acids: CASSYVGALAAPYNSPLHF. The CDR3 DNA is TGTGCCAGTAGTTACGTTGGGGCCCTTGCGGCACCCTATAATTCACCCCTCCACTTT.